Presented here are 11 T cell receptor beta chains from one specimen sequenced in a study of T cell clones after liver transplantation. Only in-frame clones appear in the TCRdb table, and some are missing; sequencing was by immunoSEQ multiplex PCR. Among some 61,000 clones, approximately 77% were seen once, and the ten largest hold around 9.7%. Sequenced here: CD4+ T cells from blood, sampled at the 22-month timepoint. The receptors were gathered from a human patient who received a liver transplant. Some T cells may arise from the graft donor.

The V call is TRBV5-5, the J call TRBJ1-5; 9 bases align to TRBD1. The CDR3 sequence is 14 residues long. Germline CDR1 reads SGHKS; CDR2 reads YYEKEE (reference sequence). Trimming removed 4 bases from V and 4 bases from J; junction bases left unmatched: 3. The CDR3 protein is CASSPGQGNQPQHF. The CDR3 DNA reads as TGTGCCAGCAGCCCCGGACAGGGGAATCAGCCCCAGCATTTT.

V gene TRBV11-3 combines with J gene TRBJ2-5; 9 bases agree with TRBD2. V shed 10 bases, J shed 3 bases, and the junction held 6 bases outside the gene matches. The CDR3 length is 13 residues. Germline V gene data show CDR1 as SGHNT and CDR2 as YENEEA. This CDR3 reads CATEVAGEETQYF. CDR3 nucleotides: TGTGCCACCGAGGTAGCGGGGGAAGAGACCCAGTACTTC.

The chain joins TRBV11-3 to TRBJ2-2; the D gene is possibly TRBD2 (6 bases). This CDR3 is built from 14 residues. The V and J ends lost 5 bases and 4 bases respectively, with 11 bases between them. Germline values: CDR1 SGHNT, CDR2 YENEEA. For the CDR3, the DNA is TGTGCCAGCAGCCCGGGACTGATCACCGGGGAGCTGTTTTTT. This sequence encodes CASSPGLITGELFF.

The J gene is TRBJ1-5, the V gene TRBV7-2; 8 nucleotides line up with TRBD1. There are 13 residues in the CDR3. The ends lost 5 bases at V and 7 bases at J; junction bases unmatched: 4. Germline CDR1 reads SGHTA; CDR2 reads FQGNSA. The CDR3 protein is CASSQGARQPQHF. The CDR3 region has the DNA TGTGCCAGCAGCCAGGGGGCGCGGCAGCCCCAGCATTTT.

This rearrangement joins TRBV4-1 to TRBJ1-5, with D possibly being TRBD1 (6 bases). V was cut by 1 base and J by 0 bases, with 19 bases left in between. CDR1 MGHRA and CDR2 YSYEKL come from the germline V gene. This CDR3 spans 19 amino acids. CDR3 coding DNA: TGCGCCAGCAGCCAAGCCCGACTACTGGACAGAGATAGCAATCAGCCCCAGCATTTT. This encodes CASSQARLLDRDSNQPQHF.

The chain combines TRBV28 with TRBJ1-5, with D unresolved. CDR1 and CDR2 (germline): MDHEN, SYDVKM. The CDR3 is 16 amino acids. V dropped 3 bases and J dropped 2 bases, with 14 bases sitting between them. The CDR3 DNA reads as TGTGCCAGCAGTTTTAATGACCTATCAGGCAATCAGCCCCAGCATTTT. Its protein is CASSFNDLSGNQPQHF.

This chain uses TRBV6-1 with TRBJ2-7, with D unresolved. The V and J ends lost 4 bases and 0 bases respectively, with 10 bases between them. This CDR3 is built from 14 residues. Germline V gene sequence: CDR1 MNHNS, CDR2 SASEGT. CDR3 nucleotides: TGTGCCAGCAGTGCCAGAATTAGCTCCTACGAGCAGTACTTC. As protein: CASSARISSYEQYF.

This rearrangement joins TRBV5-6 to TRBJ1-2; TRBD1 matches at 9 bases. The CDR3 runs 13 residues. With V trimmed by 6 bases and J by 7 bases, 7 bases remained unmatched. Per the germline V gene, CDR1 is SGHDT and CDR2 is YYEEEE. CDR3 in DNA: TGTGCCAGCATTGCGGACAGGGGCGCTGGCTACACCTTC. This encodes CASIADRGAGYTF. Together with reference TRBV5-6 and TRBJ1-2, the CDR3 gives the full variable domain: DAGVTQSPTHLIKTRGQQVTLRCSPKSGHDTVSWYQQALGQGPQFIFQYYEEEERQRGNFPDRFSGHQFPNYSSELNVNALLLGDSALYLCASIADRGAGYTFGSGTRLTVV.

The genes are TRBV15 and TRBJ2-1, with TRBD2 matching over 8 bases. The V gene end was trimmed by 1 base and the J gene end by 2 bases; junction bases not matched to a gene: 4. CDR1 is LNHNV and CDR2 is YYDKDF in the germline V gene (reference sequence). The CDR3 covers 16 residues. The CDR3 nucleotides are TGTGCCACCAGCAGAGCACTAGCGGTTACCTACAATGAGCAGTTCTTC. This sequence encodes CATSRALAVTYNEQFF.

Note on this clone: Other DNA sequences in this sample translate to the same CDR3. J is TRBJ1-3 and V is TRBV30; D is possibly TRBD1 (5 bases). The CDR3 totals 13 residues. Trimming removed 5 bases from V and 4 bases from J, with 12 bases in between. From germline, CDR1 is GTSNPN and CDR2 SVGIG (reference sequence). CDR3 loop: CAWSRGVGNTIYF. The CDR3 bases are TGTGCCTGGTCTCGAGGGGTCGGAAACACCATATATTTT. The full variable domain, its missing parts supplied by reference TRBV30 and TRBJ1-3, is SQTIHQWPATLVQPVGSPLSLECTVEGTSNPNLYWYRQAAGRGLQLLFYSVGIGQISSEVPQNLSASRPQDRQFILSSKKLLLSDSGFYLCAWSRGVGNTIYFGEGSWLTVV.

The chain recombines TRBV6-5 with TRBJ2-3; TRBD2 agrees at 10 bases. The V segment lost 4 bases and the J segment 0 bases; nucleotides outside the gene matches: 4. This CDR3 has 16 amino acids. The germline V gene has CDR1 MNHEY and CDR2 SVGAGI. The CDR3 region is CASSFTSGASTDTQYF. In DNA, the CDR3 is TGTGCCAGCAGTTTTACTAGCGGGGCTAGCACAGATACGCAGTATTTT.